At least ten counts were recorded for the clone carrying this TCR beta chain. The data derive from a study of T cells in Graves' hyperthyroidism and ophthalmopathy. Trimming took 6 bases from V and 5 from J; bases not matched to a gene: 13. The CDR3 spans 15 residues. Germline loops: CDR1 MNHNS, CDR2 SASEGT. Researchers took RNA transcripts and amplified the TCR beta CDR3 regions from them. Carried out on the TCR CDR3, a first-round RT-PCR used the HTBI primer set. Via MiXCR, TCRdb re-called the multiplex PCR reads, giving one row per CDR3 protein. The sample lists about 290,000 distinct CDR3 sequences, around 15% occurring once.

This clonotype was sampled from a woman aged 50 to 60 with Graves' hyperthyroidism that later progressed to Graves' ophthalmopathy. The chain employs TRBV6-1 and TRBJ2-7; the match to TRBD1 covers 7 bases. The sequencing input was blood. The chain's CDR3 is CASSYRETGFDEQYF. In DNA, the CDR3 is TGTGCCAGCAGCTACAGGGAGACAGGGTTCGACGAGCAGTACTTC.